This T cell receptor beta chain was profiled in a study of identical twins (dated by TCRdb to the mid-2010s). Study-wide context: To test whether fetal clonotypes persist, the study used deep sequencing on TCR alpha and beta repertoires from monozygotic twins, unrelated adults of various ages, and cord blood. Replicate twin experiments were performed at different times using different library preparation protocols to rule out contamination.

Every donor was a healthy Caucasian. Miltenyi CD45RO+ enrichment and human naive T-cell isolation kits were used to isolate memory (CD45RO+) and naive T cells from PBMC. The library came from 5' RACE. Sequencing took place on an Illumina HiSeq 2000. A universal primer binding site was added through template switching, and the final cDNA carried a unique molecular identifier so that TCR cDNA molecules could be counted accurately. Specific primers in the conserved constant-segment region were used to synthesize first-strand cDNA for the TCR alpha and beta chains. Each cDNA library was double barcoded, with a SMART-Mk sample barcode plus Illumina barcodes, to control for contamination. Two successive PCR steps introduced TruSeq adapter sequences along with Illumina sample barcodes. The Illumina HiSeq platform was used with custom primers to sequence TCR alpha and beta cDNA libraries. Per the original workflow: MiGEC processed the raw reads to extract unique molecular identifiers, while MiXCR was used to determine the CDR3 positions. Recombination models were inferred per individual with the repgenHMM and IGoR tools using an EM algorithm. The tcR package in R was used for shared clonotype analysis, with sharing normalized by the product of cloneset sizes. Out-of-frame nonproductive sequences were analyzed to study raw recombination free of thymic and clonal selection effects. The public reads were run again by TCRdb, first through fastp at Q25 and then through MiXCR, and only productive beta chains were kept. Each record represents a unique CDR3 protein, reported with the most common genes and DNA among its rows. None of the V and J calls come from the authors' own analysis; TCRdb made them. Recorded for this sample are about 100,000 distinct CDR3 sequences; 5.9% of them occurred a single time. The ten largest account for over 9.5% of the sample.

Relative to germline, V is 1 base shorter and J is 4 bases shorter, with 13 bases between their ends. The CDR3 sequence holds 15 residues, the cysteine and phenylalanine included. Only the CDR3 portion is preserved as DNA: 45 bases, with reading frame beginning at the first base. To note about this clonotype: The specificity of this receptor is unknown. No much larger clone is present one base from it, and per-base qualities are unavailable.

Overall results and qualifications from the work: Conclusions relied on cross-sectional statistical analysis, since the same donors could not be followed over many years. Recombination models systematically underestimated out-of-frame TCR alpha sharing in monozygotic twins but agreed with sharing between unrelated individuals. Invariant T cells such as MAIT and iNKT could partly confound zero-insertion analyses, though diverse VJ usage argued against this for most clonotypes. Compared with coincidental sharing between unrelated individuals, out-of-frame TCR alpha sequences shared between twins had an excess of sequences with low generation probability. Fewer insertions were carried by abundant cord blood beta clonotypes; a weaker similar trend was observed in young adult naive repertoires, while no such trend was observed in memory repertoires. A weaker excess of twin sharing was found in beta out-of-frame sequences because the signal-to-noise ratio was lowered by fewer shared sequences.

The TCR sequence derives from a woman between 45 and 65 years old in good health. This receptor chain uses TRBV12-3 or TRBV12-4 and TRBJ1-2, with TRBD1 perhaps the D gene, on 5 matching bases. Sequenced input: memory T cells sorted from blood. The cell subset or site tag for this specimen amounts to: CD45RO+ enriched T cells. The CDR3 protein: CASSLGAGDLYGYTF. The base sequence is TGTGCCAGCAGTTTAGGGGCTGGGGACCTCTATGGCTACACCTTC.